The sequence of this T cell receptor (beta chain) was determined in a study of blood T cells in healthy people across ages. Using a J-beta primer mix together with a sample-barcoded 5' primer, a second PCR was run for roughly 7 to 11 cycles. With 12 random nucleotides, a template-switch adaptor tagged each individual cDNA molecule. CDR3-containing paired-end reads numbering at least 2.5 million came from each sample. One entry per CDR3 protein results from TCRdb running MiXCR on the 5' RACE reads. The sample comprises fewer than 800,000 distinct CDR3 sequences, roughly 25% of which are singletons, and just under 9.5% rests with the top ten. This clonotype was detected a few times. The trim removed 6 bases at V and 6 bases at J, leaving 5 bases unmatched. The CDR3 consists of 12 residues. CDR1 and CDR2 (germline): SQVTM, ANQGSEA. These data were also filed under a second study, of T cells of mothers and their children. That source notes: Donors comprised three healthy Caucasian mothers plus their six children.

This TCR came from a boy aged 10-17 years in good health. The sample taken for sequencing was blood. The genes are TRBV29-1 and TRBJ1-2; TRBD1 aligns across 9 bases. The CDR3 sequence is CSVDRGGNGYTF. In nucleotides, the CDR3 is TGCAGCGTGGACAGGGGAGGGAATGGCTACACCTTC.